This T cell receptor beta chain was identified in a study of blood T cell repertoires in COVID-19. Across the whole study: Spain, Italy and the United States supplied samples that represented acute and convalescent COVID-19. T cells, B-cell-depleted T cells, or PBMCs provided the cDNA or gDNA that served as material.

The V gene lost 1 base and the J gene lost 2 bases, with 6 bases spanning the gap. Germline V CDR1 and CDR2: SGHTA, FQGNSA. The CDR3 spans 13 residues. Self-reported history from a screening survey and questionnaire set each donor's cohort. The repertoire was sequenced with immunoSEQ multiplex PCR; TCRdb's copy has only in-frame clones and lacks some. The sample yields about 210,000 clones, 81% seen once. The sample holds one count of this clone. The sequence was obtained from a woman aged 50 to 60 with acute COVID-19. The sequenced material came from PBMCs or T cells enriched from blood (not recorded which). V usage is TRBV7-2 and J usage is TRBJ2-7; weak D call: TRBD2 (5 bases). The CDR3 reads CASSLGGPYEQYF. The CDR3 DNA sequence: TGTGCCAGCAGCTTAGGAGGGCCCTACGAGCAGTACTTC.